Below, 32 T cell receptor beta chains from the same sample are listed, as sequenced in a study of blood T cells in healthy people across ages. With a J-beta primer mix and a sample-barcoded 5' primer, a second PCR ran about 6 to 11 cycles. TCRdb used MiXCR to reprocess the 5' RACE reads, holding one entry per CDR3 protein. The sample holds fewer than 2,000,000 distinct CDR3 sequences; around 36% are singletons and the top ten take roughly 10%. Sequenced material: blood. The source is a woman aged 30 to 39 in good health.

V gene TRBV3-1 combines with J gene TRBJ2-7; 9 bases map to TRBD2. The V gene's germline CDR1 is LGHDT and CDR2 YNNKEL (reference sequence). This CDR3 region has 17 residues. The V and J ends lost 4 bases and 2 bases, in that order; junction bases with no gene match: 12. In DNA, the CDR3 is TGTGCCAGCAGCCCGTCGTCAAGGACTAGCGCTCCCTACGAGCAGTACTTC. Encoded protein: CASSPSSRTSAPYEQYF.

This clonotype was seen only a few times. V usage is TRBV7-9 and J usage is TRBJ1-2; D is uncertain. Per the germline V gene, CDR1 is SEHNR and CDR2 is FQNEAQ (reference sequence). The V and J ends lost 5 bases and 0 bases respectively, with 7 bases between them. The CDR3 runs to 13 residues. The CDR3 DNA follows: TGTGCCAGCAGCGTCTCCACTAACTATGGCTACACCTTC. Residues: CASSVSTNYGYTF.

The rearrangement links TRBV6-1 to TRBJ2-7, with 9 bases that match TRBD1. Germline assignment: CDR1 MNHNS and CDR2 SASEGT. The CDR3 contains 15 residues. V dropped 4 bases and J dropped 1; count of bases not matched to a gene: 5. In nucleotides, the CDR3 is TGTGCCAGCAGTGCTGCCGGACAGGGGTCCTACGAGCAGTACTTC. This gives the protein CASSAAGQGSYEQYF.

With respect to this clonotype: One end of the junction is discordant with germline, which a read error may explain. The chain combines TRBV13 with TRBJ1-2, with 8 bases fitting TRBD1. This CDR3 contains 16 residues. CDR1 is PRHDT, CDR2 FYEKMQ, per germline (reference sequence). The CDR3: CVSSSRLEQGEYGYTF. In nucleotides, the CDR3 is TGTGTCAGCAGCTCCCGATTGGAACAGGGGGAGTATGGCTACACCTTC. Full variable domain (remainder filled in from reference TRBV13 and TRBJ1-2): AAGVIQSPRHLIKEKRETATLKCYPIPRHDTVYWYQQGPGQDPQFLISFYEKMQSDKGSIPDRFSAQQFSDYHSELNMSSLELGDSALYFCVSSSRLEQGEYGYTFGSGTRLTVV.

The V gene is TRBV28, the J gene TRBJ1-1, with D perhaps TRBD1 (6 bases). In germline, CDR1 is MDHEN, CDR2 SYDVKM. The CDR3 sequence is 16 residues long. The V end lost 4 bases, the J end lost 0 bases, and 15 bases lay between the germline ends. This CDR3 reads CASSSWGGAMNTEAFF. CDR3 bases: TGTGCCAGCAGTTCCTGGGGGGGGGCGATGAACACTGAAGCTTTCTTT.

This chain uses TRBV28 with TRBJ2-6, with a possible D match to TRBD1 (7 bases). V was clipped by 8 bases and J by 0 bases, with 20 bases between them. Looked up from germline, CDR1 is MDHEN and CDR2 is SYDVKM. CDR3 size: 18 residues. The CDR3 loop is CASASGGTERSGANVLTF. The CDR3 bases are TGTGCCAGCGCATCAGGGGGGACAGAGCGCTCTGGGGCCAACGTCCTGACTTTC.

This clonotype was found a few times. The J gene is TRBJ2-4, the V gene TRBV20-1, with TRBD1 identical over 11 bases. The J call may be mistaken, given a closer DNA end match to TRBJ2-7. The germline V gene encodes CDR1 DFQATT and CDR2 SNEGSKA (reference sequence). The CDR3 covers 13 residues. CDR3: CSPGGTGGYEQYF. In DNA, the CDR3 is TGCAGCCCCGGTGGGACAGGGGGCTACGAGCAGTACTTC.

The CDR3 loop is CASSSLTGGFTEAFF. In DNA, the CDR3 is TGTGCCAGCAGCTCCCTGACAGGGGGTTTCACTGAAGCTTTCTTT. The rearrangement links TRBV7-9 to TRBJ1-1; 9 bases map to TRBD1. The CDR3 loop spans 15 amino acids. Trimming at V came to 4 bases and at J to 4 bases, leaving 7 bases not matched to a gene. CDR1 is SEHNR and CDR2 is FQNEAQ in the germline V gene (reference sequence).

The CDR3 DNA follows: TGCGCCAGCAGCTTGGCCACCCGGGACAGGACCAATGAGCAGTTCTTC. Translated: CASSLATRDRTNEQFF. The chain is built from TRBV5-1 and TRBJ2-1, with TRBD1 identical over 8 bases. The CDR3 sequence is 16 residues long. V lost 0 bases to trimming and J lost 6 bases; unmatched junction nucleotides: 8. CDR1 SGHRS and CDR2 YFSETQ come from the germline V gene.

The sample holds many counts of this clonotype. V and J are TRBV6-2 or TRBV6-3 and TRBJ2-3; 7 bases fit TRBD2. The length of the CDR3 is 14 residues. Trimming took 7 bases from V and 1 from J; bases not matched to a gene: 5. Germline CDR1 reads MNHEY; CDR2 reads SVGEGT. This CDR3 reads CASKSGDRTDTQYF. CDR3 bases: TGTGCCAGCAAAAGCGGGGACCGCACAGATACGCAGTATTTT.

Note on this clonotype: The CDR3 end shows no conserved phenylalanine or tryptophan, and so a read error is likely. The chain joins TRBV12-3 or TRBV12-4 to TRBJ2-7, with D possibly matching TRBD1 (5 bases). V was shortened by 5 bases and J by 3 bases, with 5 bases between the two germline ends. The CDR3 runs 11 residues. The DNA for the CDR3 is TGTGCCAGCAGTCAGGGCTACGAGCAGTACTTG. As protein: CASSQGYEQYL.

This chain uses TRBV25-1 with TRBJ2-6; tentatively, D is TRBD1 or TRBD2 (5 bases each). Per the germline V gene, CDR1 is MGHDK and CDR2 is SYGVNS. V shed 7 bases and J shed 0 bases, with 13 bases lying between them. This CDR3 spans 16 amino acids. The CDR3 region is CASTGRLNSGANVLTF. For the CDR3, the DNA is TGTGCCAGCACGGGACGACTAAACTCTGGGGCCAACGTCCTGACTTTC.

A few counts support this clonotype. This chain links TRBV7-9 with TRBJ1-1; no clear D. This CDR3 is built from 14 residues. V dropped 5 bases and J dropped 6 bases, with 16 bases sitting between them. Germline V gene sequence: CDR1 SEHNR, CDR2 FQNEAQ (reference sequence). CDR3 protein: CASSPRSRLSEAFF. The CDR3 bases are TGTGCCAGCAGCCCCCGGAGCCGATTATCTGAAGCTTTCTTT. Combining the CDR3 with reference TRBV7-9 and TRBJ1-1 gives the whole variable domain DTGVSQNPRHKITKRGQNVTFRCDPISEHNRLYWYRQTLGQGPEFLTYFQNEAQLEKSRLLSDRFSAERPKGSFSTLEIQRTEQGDSAMYLCASSPRSRLSEAFFGQGTRLTVV.

The CDR3 sequence is CASSLGPSAGTQYF. The CDR3 bases are TGTGCCAGCAGCTTGGGGCCCTCCGCGGGGACCCAGTACTTC. The rearrangement uses TRBV7-2 and TRBJ2-5; either TRBD1 or TRBD2 may fit D (5 bases each). V lost 3 bases and J 7 bases, leaving 15 bases between the germline ends. Germline loops: CDR1 SGHTA, CDR2 FQGNSA. The CDR3 runs 14 residues.

The sample holds a few counts of this clonotype. The chain is built from TRBV15 and TRBJ2-5; D not resolved. The V end was cut by 0 bases, the J end by 2 bases, with 7 bases between. CDR1 and CDR2 from the germline V gene are LNHNV and YYDKDF (reference sequence). This CDR3 is 14 amino acids long. The CDR3 spells CATSRDRDQETQYF. The CDR3 bases are TGTGCCACCAGCAGAGATAGAGATCAAGAGACCCAGTACTTC.

This clonotype was seen a few times. The chain uses TRBV27 and TRBJ2-7; D is perhaps TRBD1 or TRBD2 (5 bases each). V lost 5 bases and J lost 3, with 20 bases in between. This CDR3 spans 16 amino acids. Germline-derived CDR1 and CDR2 are MNHEY and SMNVEV (reference sequence). The CDR3 DNA reads TGTGCCAGCAGTCTTACGGGACCTCTAGGCCTCTACGAGCAGTACTTC. The encoded protein is CASSLTGPLGLYEQYF.

This chain links TRBV6-1 with TRBJ2-7; the D gene is possibly TRBD1 (6 bases). CDR1 and CDR2 (germline): MNHNS, SASEGT. The CDR3 has 14 amino acids. V gave up 2 bases and J gave up 3 bases, with 11 bases separating them. DNA of the CDR3: TGTGCCAGCAGTGAACTGGACAGCTTCTACGAGCAGTACTTC. It codes for CASSELDSFYEQYF.

The rearrangement links TRBV7-9 to TRBJ2-5, with D tentatively TRBD1 or TRBD2 (6 bases each). This CDR3 has 14 residues. Germline CDR1 reads SEHNR; CDR2 reads FQNEAQ (reference sequence). The CDR3 protein is CVQTGAALGETQYF. As DNA, the CDR3 is TGTGTCCAGACGGGGGCTGCTCTCGGAGAGACCCAGTACTTC.

The chain is built from TRBV20-1 and TRBJ2-5, with TRBD1 identical over 7 bases. Looked up from germline, CDR1 is DFQATT and CDR2 is SNEGSKA (reference sequence). The CDR3 sequence is 11 residues long. CDR3 bases: TGCGGGGGACAGTACCAAGAGACCCAGTACTTC. It specifies CGGQYQETQYF.

With respect to this clonotype: A clone one base away is much larger, so this may be a read error. V and J are TRBV29-1 and TRBJ2-7; a possible D gene is TRBD2 (5 bases). CDR1 is SQVTM, CDR2 ANQGSEA, per germline. There are 13 residues in the CDR3. The DNA of the CDR3 is TGCGGCGTTGAAGATGCCGAGGGCTACGAGCAGTACTTC. Translated, it gives CGVEDAEGYEQYF.

In its sample, this clonotype was seen a few times. CDR3 DNA sequence: TGTGCCAGCAGCCAACAAGGACTAGCGGGAGGCAGCTCCTACAATGAGCAGTTCTTC. Amino acid sequence: CASSQQGLAGGSSYNEQFF. The rearrangement joins TRBV3-1 to TRBJ2-1, with TRBD2 matching over 14 bases. With 2 bases clipped from V and 0 bases from J, the junction kept 6 bases outside the gene matches. Germline V gives CDR1 LGHDT, CDR2 YNNKEL (reference sequence). This CDR3 spans 19 amino acids.

This clonotype has only one observation. One end of the junction varies from germline; a read error may be responsible. This chain connects TRBV12-3 or TRBV12-4 to TRBJ2-1; 7 bases map to TRBD2. The length of the CDR3 is 15 residues. As DNA, the CDR3 is TGTGTCAGCAGTCTAAGGGAGGGTTCCTACAATGAGCAGTTCTTC. Translating gives CVSSLREGSYNEQFF.

This clonotype has a handful of counts. The chain joins TRBV20-1 to TRBJ2-7, with 7 positions matching TRBD2. This CDR3 comprises 15 residues. Germline V gives CDR1 DFQATT, CDR2 SNEGSKA (reference sequence). The ends lost 1 base at V and 0 bases at J; junction bases unmatched: 6. The DNA for the CDR3 is TGCAGTGCTAGAGTAGGGACTACCCGCTCCTACGAGCAGTACTTC. It encodes CSARVGTTRSYEQYF.

This clonotype was recorded at least ten times. The rearrangement joins TRBV4-1 to TRBJ2-7, with 7 bases aligning to TRBD1. The germline gives CDR1 MGHRA, CDR2 YSYEKL. J lost 3 bases, V lost 4 bases, and 3 bases had no gene match. The CDR3 has 13 amino acids. CDR3 sequence (DNA): TGCGCCAGCAGCCGCCGGGACAGCTACGAGCAGTACTTC. Translating it yields CASSRRDSYEQYF.

The rearrangement uses TRBV5-1 and TRBJ2-7, with 10 bases aligning to TRBD2. The J call may be incorrect, as the DNA end agrees better with TRBJ2-5. The CDR3 runs 17 residues. The germline V gene encodes CDR1 SGHRS and CDR2 YFSETQ. The CDR3 region is CASSSNVASGSHETQYF. In DNA, the CDR3 is TGCGCCAGCAGCTCAAACGTGGCTAGCGGGAGTCACGAGACCCAGTACTTC.

The chain links TRBV10-3 to TRBJ1-2; D is unclear. The CDR3 runs to 14 residues. From germline, CDR1 is ENHRY and CDR2 SYGVKD. Trimming stripped 3 bases from V and 2 bases from J, with 10 bases between. The CDR3 sequence: CAISDPAVNYGYTF. CDR3 in DNA: TGTGCCATCAGTGATCCGGCAGTCAACTATGGCTACACCTTC.

The V gene is TRBV20-1, the J gene TRBJ2-1, with 12 nucleotides matching TRBD2. This CDR3 is 14 amino acids long. CDR1 DFQATT and CDR2 SNEGSKA come from the germline V gene (reference sequence). Trimming removed 5 bases from V and 6 bases from J; junction bases left unmatched: 5. CDR3 nucleotide sequence: TGCAGTGCTTCACTAGCGGGAGGACTCAATGAGCAGTTCTTC. This sequence encodes CSASLAGGLNEQFF.

This sequence joins TRBV4-2 and TRBJ2-3, with a tentative D call TRBD1 (5 bases). The CDR3 length is 16 residues. Trimming left V 2 bases short and J 0 bases short, with 12 bases between. Germline CDR1 reads LGHNA; CDR2 reads YNFKEQ. The DNA of the CDR3 is TGTGCCAGCAGCCAAATGGACAAACTCAGCACAGATACGCAGTATTTT. Protein: CASSQMDKLSTDTQYF.

This sequence joins TRBV7-2 and TRBJ2-5; 8 bases agree with TRBD2. Germline V lookup: CDR1 SGHTA, CDR2 FQGNSA. Trimming took 1 base from V and 4 from J; bases not matched to a gene: 14. CDR3 size: 18 residues. The CDR3 spells CASSLGDRSGSWVETQYF. CDR3 coding DNA: TGTGCCAGCAGCTTAGGGGATAGGAGCGGGAGTTGGGTAGAGACCCAGTACTTC.

V is TRBV5-4 and J is TRBJ2-5, with a tentative D call TRBD1 (6 bases). The CDR3 is 13 amino acids. Germline CDR1 is SGHNT and CDR2 is YYREEE (reference sequence). V was pared by 4 bases and J by 2 bases, with 9 bases between. CDR3 nucleotide sequence: TGTGCCAGCAGCGGGGACATGCAAGAGACCCAGTACTTC. It is translated as CASSGDMQETQYF.

This clonotype was picked up a small number of times. The chain carries TRBV30 and TRBJ2-3; 10 nucleotides line up with TRBD1. After removal of 3 bases from V and 3 bases from J, the junction contained 3 bases not matched to a gene. Germline CDR1 is GTSNPN and CDR2 is SVGIG (reference sequence). The CDR3 is 14 amino acids. The CDR3 here is CAWSRDRGTDTQYF. As DNA, the CDR3 is TGTGCCTGGAGCCGGGACAGGGGTACAGATACGCAGTATTTT.

J is TRBJ1-4 and V is TRBV7-2, with 7 bases matching TRBD1. The CDR3 has 15 amino acids. Germline V gene data show CDR1 as SGHTA and CDR2 as FQGNSA. The J segment lost 3 bases and the V segment lost 3 bases, leaving 4 bases of the junction unmatched. The CDR3 region is CASSFQTGPNEKLFF. CDR3 DNA sequence: TGTGCCAGCAGCTTCCAGACAGGGCCTAATGAAAAACTGTTTTTT.